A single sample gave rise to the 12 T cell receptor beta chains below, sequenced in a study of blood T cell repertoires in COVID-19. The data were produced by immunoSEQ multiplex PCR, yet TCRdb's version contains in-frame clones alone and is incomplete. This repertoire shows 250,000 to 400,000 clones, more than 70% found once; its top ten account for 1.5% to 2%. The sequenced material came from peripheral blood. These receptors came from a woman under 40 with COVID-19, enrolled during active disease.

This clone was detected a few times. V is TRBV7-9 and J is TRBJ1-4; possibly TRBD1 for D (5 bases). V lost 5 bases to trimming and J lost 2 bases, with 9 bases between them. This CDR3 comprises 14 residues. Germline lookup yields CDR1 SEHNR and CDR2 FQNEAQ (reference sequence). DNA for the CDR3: TGTGCCAGCAGCAAACGACAGACTAATGAAAAACTGTTTTTT. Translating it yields CASSKRQTNEKLFF.

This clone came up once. The CDR3 loop is CASSFTGSPEAFF. CDR3 in DNA: TGCGCCAGCAGCTTCACAGGGAGCCCTGAAGCTTTCTTT. This chain uses TRBV5-1 with TRBJ1-1; D is possibly TRBD1 (6 bases). CDR1 is SGHRS, CDR2 YFSETQ, per germline. The V and J ends lost 2 bases and 6 bases respectively, with 11 bases between them. CDR3 length: 13 residues.

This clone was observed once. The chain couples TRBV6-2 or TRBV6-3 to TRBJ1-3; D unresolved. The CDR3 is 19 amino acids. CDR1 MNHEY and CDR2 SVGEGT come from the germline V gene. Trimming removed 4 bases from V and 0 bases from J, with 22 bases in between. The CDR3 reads CASSSPGFGLGISGNTIYF. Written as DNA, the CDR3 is TGTGCCAGCAGTTCGCCGGGATTTGGGTTGGGGATCTCTGGAAACACCATATATTTT.

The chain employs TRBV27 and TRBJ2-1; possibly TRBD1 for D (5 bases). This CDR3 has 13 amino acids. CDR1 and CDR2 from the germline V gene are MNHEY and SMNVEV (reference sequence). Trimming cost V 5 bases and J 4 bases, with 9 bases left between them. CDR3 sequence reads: CASSDRVYNEQFF. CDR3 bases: TGTGCCAGCAGTGACAGAGTTTACAATGAGCAGTTCTTC.

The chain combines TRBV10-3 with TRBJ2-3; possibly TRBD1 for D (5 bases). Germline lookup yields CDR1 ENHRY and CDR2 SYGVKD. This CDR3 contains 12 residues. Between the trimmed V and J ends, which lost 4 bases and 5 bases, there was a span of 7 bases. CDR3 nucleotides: TGTGCCATCAGTGTTAGGGGAGATACGCAGTATTTT. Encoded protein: CAISVRGDTQYF.

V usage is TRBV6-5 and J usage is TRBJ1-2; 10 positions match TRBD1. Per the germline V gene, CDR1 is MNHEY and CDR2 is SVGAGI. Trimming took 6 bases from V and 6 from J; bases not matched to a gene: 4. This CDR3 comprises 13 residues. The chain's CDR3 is CASRETGGHGYTF. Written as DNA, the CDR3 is TGTGCCAGCAGGGAGACAGGGGGCCATGGCTACACCTTC.

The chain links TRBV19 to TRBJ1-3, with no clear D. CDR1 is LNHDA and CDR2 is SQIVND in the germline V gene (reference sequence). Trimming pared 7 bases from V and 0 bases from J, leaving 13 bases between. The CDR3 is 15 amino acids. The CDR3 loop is CASTPAPSSGNTIYF. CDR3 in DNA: TGTGCCAGTACCCCAGCTCCTAGCTCTGGAAACACCATATATTTT.

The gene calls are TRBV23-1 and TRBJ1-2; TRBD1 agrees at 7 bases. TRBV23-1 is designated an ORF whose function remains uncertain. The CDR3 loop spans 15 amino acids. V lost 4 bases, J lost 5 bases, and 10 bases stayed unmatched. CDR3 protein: CASSRSGQTIYGYTF. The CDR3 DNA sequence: TGCGCCAGCAGTCGCTCGGGACAGACCATTTATGGCTACACCTTC.

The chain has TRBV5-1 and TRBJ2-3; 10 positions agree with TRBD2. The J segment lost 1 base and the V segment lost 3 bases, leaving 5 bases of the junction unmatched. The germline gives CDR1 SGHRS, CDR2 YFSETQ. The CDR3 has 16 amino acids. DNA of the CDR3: TGCGCCAGCAGCTGGACAGGGACTAGCGGCACAGATACGCAGTATTTT. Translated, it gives CASSWTGTSGTDTQYF.

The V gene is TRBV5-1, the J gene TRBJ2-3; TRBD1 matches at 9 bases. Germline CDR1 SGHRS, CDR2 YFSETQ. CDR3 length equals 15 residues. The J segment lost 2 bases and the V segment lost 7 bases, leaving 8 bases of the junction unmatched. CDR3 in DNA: TGCGCCAGCGGAACGTGGACAGGGGACACAGATACGCAGTATTTT. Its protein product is CASGTWTGDTDTQYF.

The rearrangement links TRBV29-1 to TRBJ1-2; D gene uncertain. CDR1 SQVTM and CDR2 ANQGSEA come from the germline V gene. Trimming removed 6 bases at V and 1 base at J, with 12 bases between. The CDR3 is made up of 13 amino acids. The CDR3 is CSVPIRGNYGYTF. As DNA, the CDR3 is TGCAGCGTCCCTATACGGGGTAACTATGGCTACACCTTC.

CDR3 region: CASGRRDRGYGYTF. As DNA, the CDR3 is TGTGCCAGCGGCCGCCGGGACAGGGGTTATGGCTACACCTTC. The chain couples TRBV3-1 (or the pseudogene TRBV3-2) to TRBJ1-2; 10 bases match TRBD1. V was pared by 8 bases and J by 5 bases, with 8 bases of the junction left unmatched. CDR3 length: 14 residues. The germline V gene encodes CDR1 LGHDT and CDR2 YNNKEL (reference sequence).